This TCR beta chain was sequenced in a study of T cell clones after liver transplantation. Across the study: HCV positivity affected three of eight recipients; the rest lacked autoimmune or viral indications.

TCRdb keeps only in-frame clones here, not all; method: immunoSEQ multiplex PCR. The top ten clones hold roughly 2.5% of a sample with some 40,000 clones, 86% of them seen once. Study-level points and caveats: Graft donor-reactive T cells may have migrated into the graft rather than being deleted.

Note on this clone: No antigen is known for it.

This CDR3 has 17 residues. Per the germline V gene, CDR1 is SGHRS and CDR2 is YFSETQ. V was cut by 4 bases and J by 11 bases, with 25 bases left in between. This receptor was identified in a human patient who received a liver transplant. Among the T cells, some may be from the graft donor. Sequencing was performed on CD4+ T cells from blood, taken 24 months after liver transplant. The rearrangement uses TRBV5-1 and TRBJ1-6; D might be TRBD1 (5 bases). In DNA, the CDR3 is TGCGCCAGCAGCCCTCGCCCCGGGGGACCGTCTAACGCACCCCTCCACTTT. Protein product: CASSPRPGGPSNAPLHF.